Sequencing of this TCR beta chain was carried out in a study of blood T cell repertoires in COVID-19. Study-wide context: Samples of COVID-19 (acute and convalescent) were obtained from the United States, Italy and Spain. PBMCs, B-cell-depleted T cells, or T cells were the source of the cDNA or gDNA that made up the material.

Profiling relied on immunoSEQ multiplex PCR, and the TCRdb table lists in-frame clones only, not all of them. This sample carries 14,000 or so clones, 85% to 90% of them seen once, and the ten largest clones take 2.5% to 3.5%. Between the trimmed V and J ends, which lost 8 bases and 1 base, there was a span of 9 bases. The CDR3 runs 14 residues. Looked up from germline, CDR1 is ENHRY and CDR2 is SYGVKD. This clone was seen a single time. The source of this sequence is a human donor in a cohort sampled during active COVID-19. J is TRBJ2-6 and V is TRBV10-3, with D maybe TRBD2 (5 bases). The specimen was peripheral blood. The CDR3 bases are TGTGCCATCGATTCGGGGTCTGGGGCCAACGTCCTGACTTTC. Encoded protein: CAIDSGSGANVLTF.